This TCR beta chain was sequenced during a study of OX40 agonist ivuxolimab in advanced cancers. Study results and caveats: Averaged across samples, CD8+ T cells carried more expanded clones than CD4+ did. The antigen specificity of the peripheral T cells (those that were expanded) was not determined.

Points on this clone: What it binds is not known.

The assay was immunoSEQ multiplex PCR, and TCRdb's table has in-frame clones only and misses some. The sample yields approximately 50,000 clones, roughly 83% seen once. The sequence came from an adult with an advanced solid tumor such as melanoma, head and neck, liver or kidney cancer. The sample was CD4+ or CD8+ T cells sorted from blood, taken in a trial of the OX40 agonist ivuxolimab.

The DNA of the CDR3 is TGTGCCAGCAGCCGGGGGCTGTCGGGGGAGCAGTTCTTC. It is translated as CASSRGLSGEQFF. The genes are TRBV7-2 and TRBJ2-1; either TRBD1 or TRBD2 may supply D (6 bases each). CDR3 size: 13 residues. Germline V gene sequence: CDR1 SGHTA, CDR2 FQGNSA. V was clipped by 5 bases and J by 10 bases, with 15 bases between them.